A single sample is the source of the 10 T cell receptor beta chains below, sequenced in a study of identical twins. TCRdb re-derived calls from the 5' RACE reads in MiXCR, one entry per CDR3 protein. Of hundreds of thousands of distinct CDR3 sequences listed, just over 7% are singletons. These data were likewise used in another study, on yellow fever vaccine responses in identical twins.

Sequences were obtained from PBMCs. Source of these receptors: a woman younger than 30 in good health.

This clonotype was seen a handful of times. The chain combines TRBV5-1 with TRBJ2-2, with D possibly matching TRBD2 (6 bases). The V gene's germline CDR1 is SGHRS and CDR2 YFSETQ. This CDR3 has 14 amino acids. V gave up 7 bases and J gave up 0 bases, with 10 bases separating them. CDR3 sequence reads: CASGGTTNTGELFF. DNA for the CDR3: TGCGCCAGCGGGGGGACCACGAACACCGGGGAGCTGTTTTTT.

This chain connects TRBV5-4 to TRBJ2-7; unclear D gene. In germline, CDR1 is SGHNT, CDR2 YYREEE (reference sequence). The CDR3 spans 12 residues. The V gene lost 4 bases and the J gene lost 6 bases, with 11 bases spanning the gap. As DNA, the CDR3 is TGTGCCAGCAGCCTCGACTCCGTCGAGCAGTACTTC. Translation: CASSLDSVEQYF. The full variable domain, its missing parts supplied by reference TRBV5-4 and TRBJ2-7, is ETGVTQSPTHLIKTRGQQVTLRCSSQSGHNTVSWYQQALGQGPQFIFQYYREEENGRGNFPPRFSGLQFPNYSSELNVNALELDDSALYLCASSLDSVEQYFGPGTRLTVT.

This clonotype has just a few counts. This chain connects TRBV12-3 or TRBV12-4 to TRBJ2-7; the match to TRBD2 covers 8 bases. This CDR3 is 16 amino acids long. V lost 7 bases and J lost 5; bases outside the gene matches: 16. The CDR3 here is CASTNRAGRAVHEQYF. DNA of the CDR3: TGTGCCAGCACCAACCGGGCCGGGAGGGCTGTCCACGAGCAGTACTTC.

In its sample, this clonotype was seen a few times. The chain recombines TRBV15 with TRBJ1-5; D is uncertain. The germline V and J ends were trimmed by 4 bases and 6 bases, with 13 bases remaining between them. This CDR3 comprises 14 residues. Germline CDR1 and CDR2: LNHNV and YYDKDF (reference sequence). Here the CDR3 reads CATSMGGVRQPQHF. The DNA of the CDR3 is TGTGCCACCAGCATGGGAGGAGTGCGTCAGCCCCAGCATTTT.

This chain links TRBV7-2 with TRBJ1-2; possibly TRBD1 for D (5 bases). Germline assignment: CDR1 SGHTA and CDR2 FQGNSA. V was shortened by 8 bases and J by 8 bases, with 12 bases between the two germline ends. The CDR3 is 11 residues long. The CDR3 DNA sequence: TGTGCCAGCTGGGGCCGGAGGGGCTACACCTTC. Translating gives CASWGRRGYTF.

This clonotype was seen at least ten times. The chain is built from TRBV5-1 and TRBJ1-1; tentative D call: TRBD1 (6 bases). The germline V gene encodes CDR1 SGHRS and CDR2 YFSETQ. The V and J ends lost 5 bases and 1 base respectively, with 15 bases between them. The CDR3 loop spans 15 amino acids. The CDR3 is CASSPPRGRNTEAFF. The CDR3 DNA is TGCGCCAGCAGTCCGCCCAGGGGTAGGAACACTGAAGCTTTCTTT.

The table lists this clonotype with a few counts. The CDR3 nucleotides read TGTGCCATCGGGACAGGGAGAGAGCAGTACGTC. The encoded protein is CAIGTGREQYV. This chain links TRBV6-5 with TRBJ2-7; TRBD1 matches at 9 bases. J gave up 7 bases and V 10 bases, and 5 bases lay outside the gene matches. Germline-derived CDR1 and CDR2 are MNHEY and SVGAGI. This CDR3 is built from 11 residues.

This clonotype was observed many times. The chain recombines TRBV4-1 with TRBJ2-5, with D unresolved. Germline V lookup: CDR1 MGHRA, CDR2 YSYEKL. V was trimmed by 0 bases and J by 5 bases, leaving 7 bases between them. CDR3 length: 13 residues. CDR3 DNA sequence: TGCGCCAGCAGCCAAGAGGTGGGGGAGACCCAGTACTTC. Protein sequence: CASSQEVGETQYF.

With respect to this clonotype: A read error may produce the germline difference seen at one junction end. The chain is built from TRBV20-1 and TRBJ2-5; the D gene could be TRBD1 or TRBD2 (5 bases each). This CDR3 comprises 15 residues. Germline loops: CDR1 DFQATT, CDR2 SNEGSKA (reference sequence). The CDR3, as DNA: TGCTGTGCTAGTCACCGTCGGGGCCTAGGAGAGACCCAGTACTTC. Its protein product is CCASHRRGLGETQYF.

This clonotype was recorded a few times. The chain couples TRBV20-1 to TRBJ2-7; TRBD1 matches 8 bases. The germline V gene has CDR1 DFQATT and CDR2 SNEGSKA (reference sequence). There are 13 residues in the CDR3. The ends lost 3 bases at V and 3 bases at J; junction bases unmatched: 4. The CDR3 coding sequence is TGCAGTGCTAGGGACAGGGTGGACTACGAGCAGTACTTC. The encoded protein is CSARDRVDYEQYF.